A single sample is the source of the 31 T cell receptor beta chains below, sequenced in a study of Ad26.COV2.S vaccination and SARS-CoV-2 variants. Indicated treatment: roughly 19 received Ad26.COV2.S at low or high dose, single or two shots; about five received placebo; per-sample allocation not given. On day 63 after the first injection, vaccine and placebo recipients gave samples. The repertoire was sequenced with immunoSEQ multiplex PCR; TCRdb's copy has only in-frame clones and lacks some. The repertoire consists of 360,000 or so clones, with about nine tenths occurring once and the leading ten covering 3.4%. The sequencing used peripheral blood, collected in a trial of Ad26.COV2.S vaccine versus placebo. The receptors originated from a person between 18 and 60 years old who received the Ad26.COV2.S COVID-19 vaccine or a placebo.

The chain uses TRBV19 and TRBJ1-5, with 8 positions matching TRBD1. This CDR3 has 16 amino acids. In germline, CDR1 is LNHDA, CDR2 SQIVND (reference sequence). V trimming: 3 bases; J trimming: 3 bases; junction bases outside the gene matches: 7. For the CDR3, the DNA is TGTGCCAGTAGTATCCGAGGACAGGGAAACAATCAGCCCCAGCATTTT. Translating it yields CASSIRGQGNNQPQHF.

This clone occurred once. Other DNA sequences in the same sample also yield this CDR3. The chain has TRBV5-1 and TRBJ2-3; 7 bases line up with TRBD2. From germline, CDR1 is SGHRS and CDR2 YFSETQ. The CDR3 sequence is 13 residues long. V shed 4 bases and J 4 bases; nucleotides not matched to a gene: 3. The chain's CDR3 is CASSGTSADTQYF. CDR3 coding DNA: TGCGCCAGCAGCGGCACTAGCGCAGATACGCAGTATTTT.

The rearrangement uses TRBV27 and TRBJ2-7, with TRBD1 matching over 7 bases. The germline CDR1 and CDR2 sequences are MNHEY and SMNVEV (reference sequence). The CDR3 is 14 residues long. The J segment lost 2 bases and the V segment lost 9 bases, leaving 10 bases of the junction unmatched. CDR3 loop: CASERQGPPYEQYF. CDR3 bases: TGTGCCAGTGAGCGACAGGGACCACCCTACGAGCAGTACTTC.

The rearrangement links TRBV5-3 to TRBJ2-7; D is unresolved. TRBV5-3 is annotated as an ORF whose role is uncertain. The ends were cut back, 0 bases at V and 1 base at J, with 8 bases in the middle. CDR3 length: 14 amino acids. CDR3 sequence: CARSLDLSSYEQYF. CDR3 in DNA: TGTGCCAGAAGCTTGGATCTCAGTTCCTACGAGCAGTACTTC.

This chain links TRBV24-1 with TRBJ2-2; TRBD1 aligns across 9 bases. CDR3 length equals 17 residues. V lost 3 bases to trimming and J lost 3 bases; unmatched junction nucleotides: 7. The V gene's germline CDR1 is KGHDR and CDR2 SFDVKD. The CDR3 bases are TGTGCCACCAGTGATGTGACCGGGACAGGGCACACCGGGGAGCTGTTTTTT. This encodes CATSDVTGTGHTGELFF.

This chain joins TRBV7-2 and TRBJ1-2; 10 positions agree with TRBD1. Looked up from germline, CDR1 is SGHTA and CDR2 is FQGNSA. V lost 2 bases and J lost 4; bases outside the gene matches: 4. This CDR3 is 15 amino acids long. CDR3 DNA sequence: TGTGCCAGCAGCTTAAGACAGGGGGCCATCTATGGCTACACCTTC. Protein sequence: CASSLRQGAIYGYTF.

The chain recombines TRBV27 with TRBJ1-2; D is perhaps TRBD1 (6 bases). Germline CDR1 MNHEY, CDR2 SMNVEV (reference sequence). The ends were cut back, 5 bases at V and 5 bases at J, with 21 bases in the middle. The CDR3 runs to 16 residues. The CDR3 region is CASSPLGGGGFYGYTF. Here the CDR3 DNA reads TGTGCCAGCAGTCCGCTGGGGGGAGGGGGATTTTATGGCTACACCTTC.

The chain recombines TRBV9 with TRBJ1-5; D is perhaps TRBD1 (6 bases). Trimming removed 3 bases at V and 1 base at J, with 8 bases between. The CDR3 is made up of 14 amino acids. The germline CDR1 and CDR2 sequences are SGDLS and YYNGEE. The CDR3 loop is CASSAGQSNQPQHF. CDR3 nucleotide sequence: TGTGCCAGCAGCGCCGGACAGAGCAATCAGCCCCAGCATTTT.

V is TRBV9 and J is TRBJ1-2; 7 bases agree with TRBD1. The V gene's germline CDR1 is SGDLS and CDR2 YYNGEE. V lost 4 bases to trimming and J lost 2 bases; unmatched junction nucleotides: 8. CDR3 length equals 15 residues. The CDR3 bases are TGTGCCAGCAGCCCCCGGCAGGGGGTGAACTATGGCTACACCTTC. Residues: CASSPRQGVNYGYTF.

The J gene is TRBJ2-7, the V gene TRBV4-3; a weak D match, TRBD2 (6 bases). The CDR3 spans 15 residues. Germline CDR1 LGHNA, CDR2 YSLEER. Trimming left V 0 bases short and J 3 bases short, with 12 bases between. This CDR3 reads CASSQDSGDIYEQYF. The CDR3 nucleotides are TGCGCCAGCAGCCAAGATTCGGGAGATATCTACGAGCAGTACTTC.

This chain uses TRBV6-5 with TRBJ2-7, with TRBD2 identical over 8 bases. The V gene's germline CDR1 is MNHEY and CDR2 SVGAGI. V lost 0 bases, J lost 1 base, and 5 bases stayed unmatched. This CDR3 spans 16 amino acids. CDR3 coding DNA: TGTGCCAGCAGTTACTCGACCAGCGGGGGATCCTACGAGCAGTACTTC. It is translated as CASSYSTSGGSYEQYF.

V and J are TRBV9 and TRBJ2-2, with D possibly matching TRBD2 (6 bases). This CDR3 comprises 16 residues. V was clipped by 4 bases and J by 6 bases, with 19 bases between them. Germline V gives CDR1 SGDLS, CDR2 YYNGEE. This CDR3 is CASSPLRGGVAGELFF. The CDR3 DNA sequence: TGTGCCAGCAGCCCCCTACGGGGCGGGGTTGCCGGGGAGCTGTTTTTT.

J is TRBJ1-3 and V is TRBV18; 7 bases fit TRBD1. The germline gives CDR1 KGHSH, CDR2 LQKENI. V was pared by 1 base and J by 0 bases, with 9 bases of the junction left unmatched. The CDR3 contains 18 residues. CDR3 nucleotides: TGTGCCAGCTCACCACTTAGTCAGGGACAGTACTCTGGAAACACCATATATTTT. Amino acids: CASSPLSQGQYSGNTIYF.

The chain is built from TRBV25-1 and TRBJ2-1; 10 bases are shared with TRBD2. Germline CDR1 MGHDK, CDR2 SYGVNS. This CDR3 has 16 amino acids. V lost 5 bases to trimming and J lost 2 bases; unmatched junction nucleotides: 6. This chain's CDR3 is CASSKRLAGAYNEQFF. The DNA of the CDR3 is TGTGCCAGCAGTAAACGGCTAGCGGGGGCCTACAATGAGCAGTTCTTC.

V usage is TRBV24-1 and J usage is TRBJ2-1, with TRBD1 as a possible D gene (5 bases). The CDR3 covers 13 residues. Germline V gene sequence: CDR1 KGHDR, CDR2 SFDVKD. The V gene lost 4 bases and the J gene lost 8 bases, with 11 bases spanning the gap. Here the CDR3 DNA reads TGTGCCACCAGTGAGTCAACCAGGGATGAGCAGTTCTTC. It yields the protein CATSESTRDEQFF.

The rearrangement joins TRBV5-1 to TRBJ1-1, with D maybe TRBD1 (6 bases). Trimming removed 5 bases from V and 0 bases from J, with 14 bases in between. CDR3 size: 15 residues. The germline V gene encodes CDR1 SGHRS and CDR2 YFSETQ. CDR3 DNA: TGCGCCAGCAGGAAAACCGACAGGATGAACACTGAAGCTTTCTTT. It encodes CASRKTDRMNTEAFF. Full variable domain (outside the CDR3, taken from reference TRBV5-1 and TRBJ1-1): KAGVTQTPRYLIKTRGQQVTLSCSPISGHRSVSWYQQTPGQGLQFLFEYFSETQRNKGNFPGRFSGRQFSNSRSEMNVSTLELGDSALYLCASRKTDRMNTEAFFGQGTRLTVV.

The chain uses TRBV7-9 and TRBJ1-2; no reliable D call. Germline CDR1 and CDR2: SEHNR and FQNEAQ (reference sequence). V was clipped by 1 base and J by 5 bases, with 5 bases between them. The CDR3 is made up of 12 amino acids. In nucleotides, the CDR3 is TGTGCCAGCAGCTTAGATAAGTATGGCTACACCTTC. Translating it yields CASSLDKYGYTF.

The J gene is TRBJ1-1, the V gene TRBV29-1, with D uncertain. Looked up from germline, CDR1 is SQVTM and CDR2 is ANQGSEA. Trimming took 3 bases from V and 1 from J, leaving 12 bases between them. This CDR3 contains 14 residues. For the CDR3, the DNA is TGCAGCGTTGATGTGGGGTCCGGGAACACTGAAGCTTTCTTT. Translating gives CSVDVGSGNTEAFF.

The CDR3: CASSSSGTGDSPLHF. CDR3 DNA: TGTGCCAGCAGCTCATCCGGGACAGGGGATTCACCCCTCCACTTT. This rearrangement joins TRBV5-6 to TRBJ1-6; 10 positions agree with TRBD1. Germline V lookup: CDR1 SGHDT, CDR2 YYEEEE. The trim removed 3 bases at V and 8 bases at J, leaving 5 bases unmatched. The CDR3 extends over 15 amino acids. Together with reference TRBV5-6 and TRBJ1-6, the CDR3 gives the full variable domain: DAGVTQSPTHLIKTRGQQVTLRCSPKSGHDTVSWYQQALGQGPQFIFQYYEEEERQRGNFPDRFSGHQFPNYSSELNVNALLLGDSALYLCASSSSGTGDSPLHFGNGTRLTVT.

This chain joins TRBV19 and TRBJ2-7, with 12 bases fitting TRBD2. The CDR3 runs 19 residues. The ends lost 4 bases at V and 3 bases at J; junction bases unmatched: 16. The germline V gene encodes CDR1 LNHDA and CDR2 SQIVND (reference sequence). Here the CDR3 DNA reads TGTGCCAGTAGTACGCACCCGGGACTAGCGGGCCCACTTTACTACGAGCAGTACTTC. It translates to CASSTHPGLAGPLYYEQYF.

The chain joins TRBV6-1 to TRBJ1-1; the D is unclear. Germline V gives CDR1 MNHNS, CDR2 SASEGT. The V end lost 0 bases, the J end lost 0 bases, and 5 bases lay between the germline ends. The CDR3 is 14 amino acids. The CDR3 nucleotides read TGTGCCAGCAGTGAAGCAACGGTGAACACTGAAGCTTTCTTT. Protein: CASSEATVNTEAFF.

A few counts support this clone. The chain joins TRBV6-5 to TRBJ2-1; D gene ambiguous. CDR3 length: 15 amino acids. Germline V CDR1 and CDR2: MNHEY, SVGAGI. Between the trimmed V and J ends, which lost 5 bases and 6 bases, there was a span of 17 bases. For the CDR3, the DNA is TGTGCCAGCAGTCGCGCCGGGCCTTCGGCCAATGAGCAGTTCTTC. Translated: CASSRAGPSANEQFF.

The chain combines TRBV5-8 with TRBJ1-5; D may be TRBD1 (6 bases). Germline V gene sequence: CDR1 SGHTS, CDR2 YDEGEE. V lost 0 bases and J 4 bases, leaving 11 bases between the germline ends. There are 15 residues in the CDR3. The CDR3 region has the DNA TGTGCCAGCAGCTTGGTGGACAGCCCGAATCAGCCCCAGCATTTT. Encoded protein: CASSLVDSPNQPQHF.

V usage is TRBV30 and J usage is TRBJ2-7, with no clear D. Germline lookup yields CDR1 GTSNPN and CDR2 SVGIG (reference sequence). Trimming stripped 0 bases from V and 0 bases from J, with 6 bases between. This CDR3 comprises 13 residues. The CDR3 DNA reads TGTGCCTGGAGTGTTGAGGTCTCCTACGAGCAGTACTTC. This encodes CAWSVEVSYEQYF.

On this clone itself: Distinct nucleotide sequences in the sample also encode this CDR3. CDR3 in DNA: TGTGCCAGCAGCCCTACGGGGGGCTATGGCTACACCTTC. It yields the protein CASSPTGGYGYTF. The chain uses TRBV12-3 or TRBV12-4 and TRBJ1-2, with D perhaps matching TRBD1 (5 bases). Trimming shortened V by 6 bases and J by 4 bases, and 12 bases separated the two germline ends. The CDR3 has 13 amino acids.

The chain carries TRBV10-1 and TRBJ1-1; D not resolved. The germline V and J ends were trimmed by 7 bases and 11 bases, with 11 bases remaining between them. The CDR3 runs to 10 residues. CDR1 WNHNN and CDR2 SYGVQD come from the germline V gene (reference sequence). The CDR3 region has the DNA TGCGCCAGCACCACGATTTATGCTTTCTTT. Protein: CASTTIYAFF.

The J gene is TRBJ1-1, the V gene TRBV5-6, with no clear D. The CDR3 consists of 13 residues. Germline V gene sequence: CDR1 SGHDT, CDR2 YYEEEE. Trimming pared 5 bases from V and 1 base from J, leaving 9 bases between. The CDR3 region is CASSLTRNTEAFF. The CDR3 DNA sequence: TGTGCCAGCAGTTTGACTCGGAACACTGAAGCTTTCTTT.

This clone was found once. The chain is built from TRBV5-4 and TRBJ1-4, with TRBD1 as a possible D gene (5 bases). V was cut by 4 bases and J by 3 bases, with 10 bases left in between. This CDR3 comprises 14 residues. Germline V gives CDR1 SGHNT, CDR2 YYREEE (reference sequence). The CDR3 spells CASSLGQSNEKLFF. In nucleotides, the CDR3 is TGTGCCAGCAGCCTGGGGCAGTCTAATGAAAAACTGTTTTTT.

The CDR3 loop is CSVEDIRAEAFF. The CDR3 DNA follows: TGCAGCGTTGAAGATATTCGAGCTGAAGCTTTCTTT. This sequence joins TRBV29-1 and TRBJ1-1; no firm D call. Germline V CDR1 and CDR2: SQVTM, ANQGSEA. The CDR3 is 12 residues long. V dropped 0 bases and J dropped 6 bases, with 8 bases sitting between them.

This rearrangement joins TRBV10-1 to TRBJ2-7; D gene ambiguous. V lost 0 bases, J lost 3 bases, and 12 bases lay in between. This CDR3 region has 15 residues. The germline V gene has CDR1 WNHNN and CDR2 SYGVQD (reference sequence). CDR3 bases: TGCGCCAGCAGTGAGTCGTGCCTTAGGAACTACGAGCAGTACTTC. Translating it yields CASSESCLRNYEQYF.

The chain couples TRBV6-6 to TRBJ2-5; D remains ambiguous. Germline V lookup: CDR1 MNHNY, CDR2 SVGAGI (reference sequence). Deletions cut 4 bases from V and 5 bases from J, with 5 bases between. This CDR3 is 11 amino acids long. CDR3: CASSSSETQYF. CDR3 nucleotides: TGTGCCAGCAGTTCTTCTGAGACCCAGTACTTC.